A single T cell receptor beta chain is shown here with its context. This receptor's antigen is unknown. No base quality values were provided; no much bigger clone lies one nucleotide off. Measured from the cysteine to the phenylalanine, the CDR3 is 15 residues long. The DNA shown is the 45-base CDR3, in frame from base 1. Ends trimmed: V by 5 bases, J by 6 bases; bases unmatched to a gene: 6. CDR1 and CDR2 were assigned from the germline V gene (reference sequence) as LNHDA and SQIVND. Healthy HIV-negative adults with no recently reported acute infections or vaccinations were included as donors. All donors were Caucasian adults living in Nashville, Tennessee, USA. CD4+ T cells were enriched through magnetic negative selection, after which naive cells were positively selected on CD45RA and the remaining negative fraction served as the memory subset. Blood was obtained by leukapheresis, after which PBMCs were separated by Ficoll-Histopaque density gradient centrifugation and cryopreserved in liquid nitrogen vapor phase. Analytical flow cytometry was used to check the purity and quantity of each magnetically sorted T cell population. Each sorted fraction had its genomic DNA isolated and then quantified by UV absorbance on a Nanodrop 2000c.

Using the deep immunoSEQ assay, multiplex PCR amplified TCR CDR3 regions from genomic DNA. Genomic DNA extracted from each cell subset was distributed evenly over all wells of several immunoSEQ 96-well plates, and each plate served as one replicate. Each replicate PCR for sorted subsets received 150 to 250 ng genomic DNA, equal to about 30,000 T cell genomes. The purified libraries were quantified using a Qubit 3.0 fluorometer, sized with a Bioanalyzer 2100, and then quantified again using the KAPA Library Quantification kit. Every immunoSEQ 96-well plate was sequenced on a separate single-read 150-cycle Illumina NextSeq 550 flow cell. From the authors' description of their analysis: Because only junctional sequences without quality scores were contained in the immunoSEQ output, filtering matching that applied to full-length reads could not be performed. To assign V/J genes and CDR3, sequences were annotated using PyIR, a Python wrapper for IgBLAST v1.9, with IMGT germline references. Reads were filtered out if the reads had weak V/J assignments (E-value above 1e-6), no CDR3, stop codons, out-of-frame junctions, or ambiguous translated residues. V3J clonotypes were defined by identical inferred V gene, J gene, and CDR3 amino acid sequence. The percentage overlap between two repertoires was calculated by dividing the number of shared unique clonotypes by the size of the smaller repertoire. Repertoire richness was assessed with RTK rarefaction, the Chao1 estimator, and Recon v2.1 estimates of unobserved clonotypes. For all TCRbeta clonotypes obtained by the gDNA method from a few donors, generation probabilities were computed with OLGA. Held by TCRdb, this immuneACCESS table contains in-frame sequences only and omits some clones. Under half of the omission traces to an unresolved V gene where checked; the cause of the rest is unknown. The V and J calls and the clone size are those of that table, but D and trimming were determined from the DNA. Here the sample has 950,000 to 1,100,000 clones; around 76% occur a single time. The biggest ten clones account for 1.4% of the sample.

The entry originates in a study of shared clonotypes between healthy human individuals (dated by TCRdb to 2018 to 2020). Background on the whole study: A couple of women and a few men aged 18 to 49 years were included in the cohort. For each donor, three plates each were used for CD4 naive and CD4 memory, two plates were used for CD8 naive, and one plate was used for CD8 memory. Different laboratories and diverse techniques were used to prepare libraries and sequence TCR repertoires, to increase sequencing depth and limit assay-specific biases. The study deeply sequenced blood TCR repertoires of five healthy adults to estimate repertoire size and the extent of clonotype sharing between individuals. Per donor, leukapheresis produced somewhere between about 0.94 and 9.5 billion PBMCs.

Beyond this particular receptor, the publication reports: Approximately 5% of naive CD4, around 4% of naive CD8, 2% to 2.5% of memory CD4, and 0.4% of memory CD8 clonotypes were shared across several donors. Based on pairwise subsampling, the degree of clonotype sharing among donors was expected to be affected by sequencing depth. Sampling was limited to blood, and TCR repertoires in tissue likely differ from TCR repertoires in blood. Rarefaction of sorted-subset datasets indicated incomplete sequencing despite the large sequencing depth. The small number of donors limited the genetic and exposure-history diversity represented. Naive subsets generally had larger estimated clonotype richness than memory subsets. Compared with non-shared clonotypes, the clonotypes found in all four sorted-subset donors had higher generation probabilities.

Sequenced: memory CD4+ T cells sorted from blood. This sample's cell subset or site label indicates: CD45RA-negative fraction. This TCR derives from a man aged 18 to 29 in good health. This receptor chain uses TRBV19 and TRBJ2-1; 11 nucleotides in the junction match TRBD2. The CDR3 protein is CASSPGTSGSNEQFF. Read as DNA, the sequence is TGTGCCAGTAGTCCCGGGACTAGCGGTTCCAATGAGCAGTTCTTC.